This T cell receptor beta chain was recovered during a study of blood T cell repertoires in COVID-19. The ends lost 1 base at V and 3 bases at J; junction bases unmatched: 8. Germline V gene lookup returns CDR1 MNHNS and CDR2 SASEGT. CDR3 length: 16 residues. Here immunoSEQ multiplex PCR was the method, and the copy in TCRdb shows in-frame clones only, minus some. The profile shows fewer than 350,000 clones, around nine tenths of them singletons. The TCR was taken from a man aged 55 to 70 who had recovered from COVID-19. The sequenced sample consisted of PBMCs or T cells enriched from blood (not recorded which). The J gene is TRBJ2-7, the V gene TRBV6-1; 8 nucleotides match TRBD2. CDR3 coding DNA: TGTGCCAGCAGTGAAGGTGGGGGGACTAGTCTCTACGAGCAGTACTTC. It yields the protein CASSEGGGTSLYEQYF.